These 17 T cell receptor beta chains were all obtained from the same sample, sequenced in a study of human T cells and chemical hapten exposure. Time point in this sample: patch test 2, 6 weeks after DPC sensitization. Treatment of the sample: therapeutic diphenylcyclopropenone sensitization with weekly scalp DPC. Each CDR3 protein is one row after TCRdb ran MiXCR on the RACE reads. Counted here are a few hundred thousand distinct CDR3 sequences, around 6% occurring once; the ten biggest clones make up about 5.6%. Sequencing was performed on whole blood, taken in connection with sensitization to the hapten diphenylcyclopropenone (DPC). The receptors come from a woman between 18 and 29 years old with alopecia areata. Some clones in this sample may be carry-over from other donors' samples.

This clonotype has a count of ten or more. This CDR3 is CASSPSRGKSLNTEAFF. CDR3 nucleotides: TGTGCCAGCAGTCCCTCCAGGGGAAAAAGCCTGAACACTGAAGCTTTCTTT. The chain is built from TRBV12-3 or TRBV12-4 and TRBJ1-1, with D possibly TRBD1 on 6 matching bases. V lost 5 bases, J lost 0 bases, and 19 bases lay in between. The CDR3 runs to 17 residues.

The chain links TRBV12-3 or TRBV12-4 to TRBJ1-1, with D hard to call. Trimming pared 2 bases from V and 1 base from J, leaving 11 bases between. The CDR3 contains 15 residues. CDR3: CASSLFDKRNTEAFF. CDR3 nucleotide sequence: TGTGCCAGCAGTTTATTCGACAAACGGAACACTGAAGCTTTCTTT.

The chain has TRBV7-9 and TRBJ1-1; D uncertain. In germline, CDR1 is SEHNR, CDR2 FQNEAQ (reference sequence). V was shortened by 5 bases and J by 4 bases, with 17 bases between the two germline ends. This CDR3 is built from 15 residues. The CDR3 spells CASSDFEDLGTEAFF. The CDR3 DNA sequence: TGTGCCAGCAGCGATTTTGAGGATTTAGGCACTGAAGCTTTCTTT.

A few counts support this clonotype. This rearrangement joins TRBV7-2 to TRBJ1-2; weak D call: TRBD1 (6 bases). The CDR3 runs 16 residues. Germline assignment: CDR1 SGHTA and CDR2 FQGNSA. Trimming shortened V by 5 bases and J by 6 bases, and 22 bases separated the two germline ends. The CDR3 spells CASSLRGPGDPHGYTF. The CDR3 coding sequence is TGTGCCAGCAGCCTACGGGGTCCAGGGGATCCTCATGGCTACACCTTC.

The CDR3 region is CSASRPNKDTDTQYF. For the CDR3, the DNA is TGCAGTGCTAGCAGGCCGAACAAAGACACAGATACGCAGTATTTT. The V gene is TRBV20-1, the J gene TRBJ2-3; D is uncertain. V was cut by 3 bases and J by 2 bases, with 15 bases left in between. The CDR3 extends over 15 amino acids. Germline V gene sequence: CDR1 DFQATT, CDR2 SNEGSKA (reference sequence).

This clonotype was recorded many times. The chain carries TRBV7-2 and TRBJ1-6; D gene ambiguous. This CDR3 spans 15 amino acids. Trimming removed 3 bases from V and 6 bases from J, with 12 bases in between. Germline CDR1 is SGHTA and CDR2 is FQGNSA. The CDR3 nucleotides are TGTGCCAGCAGCTTTGGGATCCCGGGTAATTCACCCCTCCACTTT. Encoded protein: CASSFGIPGNSPLHF.

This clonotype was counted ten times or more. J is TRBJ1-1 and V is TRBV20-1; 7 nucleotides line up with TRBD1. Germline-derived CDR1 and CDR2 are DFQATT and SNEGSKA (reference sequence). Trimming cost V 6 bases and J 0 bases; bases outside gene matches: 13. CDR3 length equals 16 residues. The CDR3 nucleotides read TGCAGTGCCTCAAAGCGACAGGGATCCATGAACACTGAAGCTTTCTTT. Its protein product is CSASKRQGSMNTEAFF.

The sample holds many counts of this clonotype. CDR3: CASSQVGTAGTEAFF. Here the CDR3 DNA reads TGTGCCAGCAGCCAAGTAGGGACGGCTGGAACTGAAGCTTTCTTT. The chain links TRBV4-2 to TRBJ1-1; D perhaps matches TRBD1 (5 bases). This CDR3 is 15 amino acids long. Germline assignment: CDR1 LGHNA and CDR2 YNFKEQ. The V end lost 1 base, the J end lost 5 bases, and 14 bases lay between the germline ends.

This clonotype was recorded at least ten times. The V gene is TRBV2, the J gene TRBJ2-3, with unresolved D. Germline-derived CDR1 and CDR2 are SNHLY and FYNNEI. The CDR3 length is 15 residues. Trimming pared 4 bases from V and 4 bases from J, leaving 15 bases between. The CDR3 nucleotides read TGTGCCAGCAGTGGTGCAGAAACGCTGGCAGATACGCAGTATTTT. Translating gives CASSGAETLADTQYF.

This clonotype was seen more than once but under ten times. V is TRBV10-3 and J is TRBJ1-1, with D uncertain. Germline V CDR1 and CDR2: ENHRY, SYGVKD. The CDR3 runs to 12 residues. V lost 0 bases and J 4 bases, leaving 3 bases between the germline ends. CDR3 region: CAISESLTEAFF. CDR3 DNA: TGTGCCATCAGTGAGTCTCTCACTGAAGCTTTCTTT.

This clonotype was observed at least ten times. CDR3 DNA sequence: TGTGCCAGCAGTGAAGCGCAGGCAGCTGGTCGCGAAAAACTGTTTTTT. The encoded protein is CASSEAQAAGREKLFF. The gene calls are TRBV6-1 and TRBJ1-4; the D is unclear. From germline, CDR1 is MNHNS and CDR2 SASEGT. The CDR3 is made up of 16 amino acids. Deletions cut 0 bases from V and 8 bases from J, with 16 bases between.

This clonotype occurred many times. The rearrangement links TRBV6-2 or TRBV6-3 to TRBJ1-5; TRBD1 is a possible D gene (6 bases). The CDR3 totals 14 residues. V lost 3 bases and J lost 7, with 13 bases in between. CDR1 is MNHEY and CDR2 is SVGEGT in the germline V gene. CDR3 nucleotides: TGTGCCAGCAGTTATGCAGGGGAAATACAGCCCCAGCATTTT. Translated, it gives CASSYAGEIQPQHF.

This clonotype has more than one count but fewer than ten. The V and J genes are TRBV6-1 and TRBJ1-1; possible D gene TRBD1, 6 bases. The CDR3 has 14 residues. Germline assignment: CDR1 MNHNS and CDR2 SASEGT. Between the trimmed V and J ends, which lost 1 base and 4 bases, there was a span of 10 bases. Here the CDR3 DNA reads TGTGCCAGCAGTGAAGAGGGGGGCGGCACTGAAGCTTTCTTT. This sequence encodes CASSEEGGGTEAFF.

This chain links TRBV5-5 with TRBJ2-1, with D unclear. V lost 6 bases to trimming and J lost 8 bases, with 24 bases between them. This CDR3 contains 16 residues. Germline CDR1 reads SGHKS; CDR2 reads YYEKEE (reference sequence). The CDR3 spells CASTPAPYAAVDEQFF. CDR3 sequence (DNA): TGTGCCAGCACCCCGGCCCCCTATGCCGCCGTCGATGAGCAGTTCTTC. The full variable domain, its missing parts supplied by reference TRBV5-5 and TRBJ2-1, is DAGVTQSPTHLIKTRGQQVTLRCSPISGHKSVSWYQQVLGQGPQFIFQYYEKEERGRGNFPDRFSARQFPNYSSELNVNALLLGDSALYLCASTPAPYAAVDEQFFGPGTRLTVL.

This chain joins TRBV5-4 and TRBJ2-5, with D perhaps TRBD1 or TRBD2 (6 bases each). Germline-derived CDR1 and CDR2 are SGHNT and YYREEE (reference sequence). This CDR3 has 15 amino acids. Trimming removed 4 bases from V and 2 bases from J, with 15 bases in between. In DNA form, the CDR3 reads TGTGCCAGCAGCCCCGGGGGCAGACCTCAAGAGACCCAGTACTTC. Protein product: CASSPGGRPQETQYF.

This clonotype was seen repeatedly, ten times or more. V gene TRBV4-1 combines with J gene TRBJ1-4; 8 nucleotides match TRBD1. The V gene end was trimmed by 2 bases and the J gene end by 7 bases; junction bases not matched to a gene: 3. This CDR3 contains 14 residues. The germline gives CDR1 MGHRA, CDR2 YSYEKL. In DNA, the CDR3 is TGCGCCAGCAGCCAACAGGGGGCGTCTGAAAAACTGTTTTTT. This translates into CASSQQGASEKLFF.

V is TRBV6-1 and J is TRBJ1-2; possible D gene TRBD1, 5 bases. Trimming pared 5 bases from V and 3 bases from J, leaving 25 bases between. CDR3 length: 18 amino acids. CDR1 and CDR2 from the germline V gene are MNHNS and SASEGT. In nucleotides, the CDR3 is TGTGCCAGCAGTAAATCTTTCCAGGGTATCCACGGGGACTATGGCTACACCTTC. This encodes CASSKSFQGIHGDYGYTF.